A selection of T cell receptor beta chains follows, all from one sample in a study of control samples from healthy donors and cancer patients. Some clones are missing from TCRdb's copy, which holds only in-frame ones; the method was immunoSEQ multiplex PCR. The data contain around 110,000 clones, roughly 93% of them singletons. Sequencing input: blood. These receptors came from a man under 40 in good health. CDR3s include the opening cysteine and the closing phenylalanine or tryptophan. The order of the fields is clone size, J gene, V gene, D gene, CDR3 protein, CDR3 DNA. A D gene is named only where the DNA matches it firmly. Only part of the rows carry a size: once, few, many, or a class if the clone is expanded.

clone_size: -
j_call: TRBJ2-5
v_call: TRBV12-5
d_call: TRBD1
cdr3_aa: CASGLTDRGQETQYF
cdr3_nt: TGTGCTAGTGGTTTGACGGACAGGGGCCAAGAGACCCAGTACTTC

clone_size: -
j_call: TRBJ1-2
v_call: TRBV11-2
d_call: -
cdr3_aa: CASSSLLGGAGNYGYTF
cdr3_nt: TGTGCCAGCAGCTCTCTCTTGGGGGGCGCCGGTAACTATGGCTACACCTTC

clone_size: -
j_call: TRBJ1-1
v_call: TRBV2
d_call: -
cdr3_aa: CASSEARGFYSTEAFF
cdr3_nt: TGTGCCAGCAGTGAAGCGCGCGGGTTTTATTCCACTGAAGCTTTCTTT

clone_size: once
j_call: TRBJ1-3
v_call: TRBV4-1
d_call: -
cdr3_aa: CASSQGQNGNTIYF
cdr3_nt: TGCGCCAGCAGCCAAGGGCAGAATGGAAACACCATATATTTT

clone_size: -
j_call: TRBJ1-2
v_call: TRBV28
d_call: -
cdr3_aa: CASSYIQANYGYTF
cdr3_nt: TGTGCCAGCAGTTACATACAGGCTAACTATGGCTACACCTTC

clone_size: once
j_call: TRBJ2-1
v_call: TRBV7-9
d_call: -
cdr3_aa: CASSSRRVNEQFF
cdr3_nt: TGTGCCAGCAGCTCCCGGCGGGTCAATGAGCAGTTCTTC

clone_size: -
j_call: TRBJ1-2
v_call: TRBV7-9
d_call: TRBD1
cdr3_aa: CASRQPTGEGNGYTF
cdr3_nt: TGTGCCAGCAGACAGCCGACAGGGGAGGGTAATGGCTACACCTTC

clone_size: -
j_call: TRBJ1-2
v_call: TRBV7-2
d_call: TRBD1
cdr3_aa: CASSSGQGYGYTF
cdr3_nt: TGTGCCAGCAGCTCCGGACAGGGATATGGCTACACCTTC

clone_size: few
j_call: TRBJ2-3
v_call: TRBV27
d_call: -
cdr3_aa: CASSSVTDTQYF
cdr3_nt: TGTGCCAGCAGTTCAGTCACAGATACGCAGTATTTT

clone_size: once
j_call: TRBJ1-3
v_call: TRBV9
d_call: TRBD1
cdr3_aa: CASSVTTGERPGNTIYF
cdr3_nt: TGTGCCAGCAGCGTAACCACAGGGGAACGCCCTGGAAACACCATATATTTT

clone_size: -
j_call: TRBJ2-1
v_call: TRBV7-9
d_call: TRBD2
cdr3_aa: CASSLTSGGSYNEQFF
cdr3_nt: TGTGCCAGCAGTCTTACTAGCGGGGGTTCCTACAATGAGCAGTTCTTC

clone_size: -
j_call: TRBJ2-5
v_call: TRBV3-1/TRBV3-2
d_call: -
cdr3_aa: CASSQVPGGGETQYF
cdr3_nt: TGTGCCAGCAGCCAAGTCCCCGGGGGCGGGGAGACCCAGTACTTC

clone_size: -
j_call: TRBJ1-5
v_call: TRBV19
d_call: -
cdr3_aa: CASSISGVPNQPQHF
cdr3_nt: TGTGCCAGTAGTATCTCAGGGGTCCCCAATCAGCCCCAGCATTTT

clone_size: -
j_call: TRBJ1-2
v_call: TRBV15
d_call: -
cdr3_aa: CATSSRTVPSYGYTF
cdr3_nt: TGTGCCACCAGCAGTCGGACAGTGCCCAGTTATGGCTACACCTTC

clone_size: -
j_call: TRBJ2-2
v_call: TRBV5-1
d_call: -
cdr3_aa: CASSLFSAGANTGELFF
cdr3_nt: TGCGCCAGCAGCTTGTTTTCGGCAGGGGCGAACACCGGGGAGCTGTTTTTT

clone_size: -
j_call: TRBJ1-1
v_call: TRBV7-6
d_call: -
cdr3_aa: CASSSGVVNTEAFF
cdr3_nt: TGTGCCAGCAGCTCAGGGGTTGTGAACACTGAAGCTTTCTTT

clone_size: -
j_call: TRBJ2-1
v_call: TRBV5-1
d_call: -
cdr3_aa: CASSSGVTNEQFF
cdr3_nt: TGCGCCAGCAGCTCTGGGGTCACCAATGAGCAGTTCTTC

clone_size: -
j_call: TRBJ1-1
v_call: TRBV10-2
d_call: -
cdr3_aa: CATRQGPTEAFF
cdr3_nt: TGCGCCACGCGGCAGGGGCCCACTGAAGCTTTCTTT

clone_size: -
j_call: TRBJ1-2
v_call: TRBV6-1
d_call: TRBD1
cdr3_aa: CASSEGPVRTGSGYTF
cdr3_nt: TGTGCCAGCAGTGAAGGGCCCGTACGGACAGGTAGCGGCTACACCTTC

clone_size: -
j_call: TRBJ1-2
v_call: TRBV9
d_call: -
cdr3_aa: CASSVGQLPYGYTF
cdr3_nt: TGTGCCAGCAGCGTAGGGCAGCTTCCCTATGGCTACACCTTC

clone_size: -
j_call: TRBJ1-2
v_call: TRBV28
d_call: TRBD1
cdr3_aa: CAGRDRAKNGYTF
cdr3_nt: TGTGCCGGCAGAGACAGGGCTAAGAATGGCTACACCTTC

clone_size: -
j_call: TRBJ1-1
v_call: TRBV12-3/TRBV12-4
d_call: -
cdr3_aa: CASSNSRTAEAFF
cdr3_nt: TGTGCCAGCAGTAACTCCAGGACGGCTGAAGCTTTCTTT

clone_size: -
j_call: TRBJ1-2
v_call: TRBV5-1
d_call: TRBD1
cdr3_aa: CVSSFGQGATNSGYTF
cdr3_nt: TGCGTCAGCAGCTTCGGACAGGGGGCGACCAACAGTGGCTACACCTTC

clone_size: -
j_call: TRBJ2-7
v_call: TRBV2
d_call: -
cdr3_aa: CASKGRGSPYEQYF
cdr3_nt: TGTGCCAGCAAGGGCAGGGGAAGTCCCTACGAGCAGTACTTC

clone_size: -
j_call: TRBJ2-5
v_call: TRBV7-2
d_call: TRBD2
cdr3_aa: CASSFGLAGGVLETQYF
cdr3_nt: TGTGCCAGCAGCTTTGGACTAGCGGGGGGTGTGTTGGAGACCCAGTACTTC

clone_size: -
j_call: TRBJ1-2
v_call: TRBV5-4
d_call: TRBD1
cdr3_aa: CASSLPPGQGARGYGYTF
cdr3_nt: TGTGCCAGCAGCTTACCGCCGGGACAGGGGGCTAGAGGCTATGGCTACACCTTC

clone_size: -
j_call: TRBJ1-2
v_call: TRBV11-2
d_call: TRBD1
cdr3_aa: CASSPGGYYGYTF
cdr3_nt: TGTGCCAGCAGCCCAGGGGGTTACTATGGCTACACCTTC

clone_size: -
j_call: TRBJ1-1
v_call: TRBV21-1
d_call: -
cdr3_aa: CASSSRGGGTEAFF
cdr3_nt: TGTGCCAGCAGTTCAAGGGGAGGGGGCACTGAAGCTTTCTTT

clone_size: -
j_call: TRBJ2-5
v_call: TRBV11-2
d_call: -
cdr3_aa: CASSLSKTQYF
cdr3_nt: TGTGCCAGCAGCTTGAGTAAGACCCAGTACTTC

clone_size: -
j_call: TRBJ2-3
v_call: TRBV9
d_call: TRBD1
cdr3_aa: CASSVGTDIDTQYF
cdr3_nt: TGTGCCAGCAGCGTTGGGACAGATATTGATACGCAGTATTTT

clone_size: -
j_call: TRBJ1-2
v_call: TRBV28
d_call: -
cdr3_aa: CASSLSGLGDYGYTF
cdr3_nt: TGTGCCAGCAGTTTATCGGGCTTAGGAGACTATGGCTACACCTTC

clone_size: -
j_call: TRBJ2-3
v_call: TRBV2
d_call: -
cdr3_aa: CASSEKAQTLSTDTQYF
cdr3_nt: TGTGCCAGCAGTGAGAAAGCGCAGACCCTTAGCACAGATACGCAGTATTTT

clone_size: -
j_call: TRBJ2-2
v_call: TRBV10-3
d_call: TRBD1
cdr3_aa: CATSMGTVDTGELFF
cdr3_nt: TGTGCCACGAGCATGGGGACAGTGGACACCGGGGAGCTGTTTTTT

clone_size: -
j_call: TRBJ2-5
v_call: TRBV11-3
d_call: -
cdr3_aa: CASSPAGQETQYF
cdr3_nt: TGTGCCAGCAGCCCCGCGGGCCAAGAGACCCAGTACTTC

clone_size: -
j_call: TRBJ2-7
v_call: TRBV19
d_call: -
cdr3_aa: CASSIDLRSAAPLWEEQYF
cdr3_nt: TGTGCCAGTAGTATAGATCTCAGGTCGGCGGCGCCCCTGTGGGAGGAGCAGTACTTC

clone_size: once
j_call: TRBJ2-4
v_call: TRBV3-1/TRBV3-2
d_call: -
cdr3_aa: CASSQEGRNIQYF
cdr3_nt: TGTGCCAGCAGCCAAGAGGGTCGAAACATTCAGTACTTC

clone_size: -
j_call: TRBJ2-3
v_call: TRBV9
d_call: TRBD1
cdr3_aa: CATTDRDEEDTQYF
cdr3_nt: TGTGCCACCACCGACAGGGACGAGGAAGATACGCAGTATTTT

clone_size: few
j_call: TRBJ1-1
v_call: TRBV7-9
d_call: -
cdr3_aa: CASSQGTLNTEAFF
cdr3_nt: TGTGCCAGCAGCCAAGGGACCTTGAACACTGAAGCTTTCTTT

clone_size: -
j_call: TRBJ2-1
v_call: TRBV7-2
d_call: TRBD1
cdr3_aa: CASSWGQGAMNEQFF
cdr3_nt: TGTGCCAGCAGCTGGGGACAGGGGGCGATGAATGAGCAGTTCTTC

clone_size: -
j_call: TRBJ2-2
v_call: TRBV19
d_call: TRBD1
cdr3_aa: CASHRGLHTGELFF
cdr3_nt: TGTGCCAGTCACAGGGGATTGCACACCGGGGAGCTGTTTTTT

clone_size: -
j_call: TRBJ2-7
v_call: TRBV27
d_call: TRBD1
cdr3_aa: CASSLKGLGGYRSYEQYF
cdr3_nt: TGTGCCAGCAGTTTAAAGGGTTTAGGGGGCTACCGATCCTACGAGCAGTACTTC

clone_size: -
j_call: TRBJ2-3
v_call: TRBV6-6
d_call: -
cdr3_aa: CASSGMADTQYF
cdr3_nt: TGTGCCAGCAGTGGGATGGCAGATACGCAGTATTTT

clone_size: -
j_call: TRBJ2-1
v_call: TRBV9
d_call: TRBD1
cdr3_aa: CASSVTGVEQFF
cdr3_nt: TGTGCCAGCAGCGTAACAGGGGTTGAGCAGTTCTTC

clone_size: -
j_call: TRBJ1-1
v_call: TRBV28
d_call: -
cdr3_aa: CASSYGGLGFGDEAFF
cdr3_nt: TGTGCCAGCAGTTACGGGGGCTTGGGGTTCGGGGATGAAGCTTTCTTT

clone_size: -
j_call: TRBJ1-6
v_call: TRBV7-3
d_call: -
cdr3_aa: CASSLEEYSPLHF
cdr3_nt: TGTGCCAGCAGCTTAGAGGAGTATTCACCCCTCCACTTT

clone_size: -
j_call: TRBJ1-1
v_call: TRBV5-6
d_call: -
cdr3_aa: CASSLLGGAEAFF
cdr3_nt: TGTGCCAGCAGCTTGTTAGGGGGAGCTGAAGCTTTCTTT

clone_size: -
j_call: TRBJ1-2
v_call: TRBV11-2
d_call: TRBD1
cdr3_aa: CASSPGTGRGYTF
cdr3_nt: TGTGCCAGCAGCCCTGGGACAGGGAGAGGCTACACCTTC

clone_size: -
j_call: TRBJ2-7
v_call: TRBV6-1
d_call: -
cdr3_aa: CASSEVRSRIYEQYF
cdr3_nt: TGTGCCAGCAGTGAAGTAAGGTCACGGATCTACGAGCAGTACTTC

clone_size: -
j_call: TRBJ1-1
v_call: TRBV30
d_call: -
cdr3_aa: CAWRLLLQGTEAFF
cdr3_nt: TGTGCCTGGAGGCTCCTCCTCCAGGGCACTGAAGCTTTCTTT

clone_size: -
j_call: TRBJ1-1
v_call: TRBV11-2
d_call: -
cdr3_aa: CASSLALGGEAFF
cdr3_nt: TGTGCCAGCAGCTTAGCGCTCGGCGGTGAAGCTTTCTTT